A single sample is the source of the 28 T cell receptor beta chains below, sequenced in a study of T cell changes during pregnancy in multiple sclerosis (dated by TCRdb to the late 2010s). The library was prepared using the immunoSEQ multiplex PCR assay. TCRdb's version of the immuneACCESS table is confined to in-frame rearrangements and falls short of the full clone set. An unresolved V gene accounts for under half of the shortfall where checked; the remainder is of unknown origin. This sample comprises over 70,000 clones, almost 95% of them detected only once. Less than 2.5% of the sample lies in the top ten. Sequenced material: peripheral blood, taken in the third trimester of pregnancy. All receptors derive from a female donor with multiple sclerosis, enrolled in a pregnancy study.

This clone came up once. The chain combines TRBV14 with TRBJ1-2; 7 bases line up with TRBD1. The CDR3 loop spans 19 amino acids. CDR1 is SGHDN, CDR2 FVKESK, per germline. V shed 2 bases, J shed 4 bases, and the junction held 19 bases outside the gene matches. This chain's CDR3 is CASSQQGGPSYRSPYGYTF. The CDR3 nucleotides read TGTGCCAGCAGCCAACAGGGGGGCCCTTCATACCGTAGCCCCTATGGCTACACCTTC.

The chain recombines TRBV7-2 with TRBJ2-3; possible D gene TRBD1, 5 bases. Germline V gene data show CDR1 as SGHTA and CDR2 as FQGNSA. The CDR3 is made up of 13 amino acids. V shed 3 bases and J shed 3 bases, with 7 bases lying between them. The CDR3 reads CASSFPGTDTQYF. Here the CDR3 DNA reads TGTGCCAGCAGCTTTCCAGGGACAGATACGCAGTATTTT.

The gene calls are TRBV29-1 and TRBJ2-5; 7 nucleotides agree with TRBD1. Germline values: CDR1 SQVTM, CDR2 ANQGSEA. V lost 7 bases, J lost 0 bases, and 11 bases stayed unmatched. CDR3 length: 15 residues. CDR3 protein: CSGISGTVYQETQYF. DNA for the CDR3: TGCAGCGGGATTTCCGGGACAGTGTACCAAGAGACCCAGTACTTC.

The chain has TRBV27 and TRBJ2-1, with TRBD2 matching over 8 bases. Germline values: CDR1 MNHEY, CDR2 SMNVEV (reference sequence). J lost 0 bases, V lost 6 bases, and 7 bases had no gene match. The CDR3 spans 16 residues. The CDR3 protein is CASSLSSGDSYNEQFF. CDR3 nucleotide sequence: TGTGCCAGCAGCCTCAGTAGCGGGGACTCCTACAATGAGCAGTTCTTC.

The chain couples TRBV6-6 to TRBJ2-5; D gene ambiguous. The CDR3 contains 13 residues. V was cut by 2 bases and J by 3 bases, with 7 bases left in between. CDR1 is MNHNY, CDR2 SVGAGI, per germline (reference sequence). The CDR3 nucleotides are TGTGCCAGCAGTTACGGAGAGAAAGAGACCCAGTACTTC. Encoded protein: CASSYGEKETQYF.

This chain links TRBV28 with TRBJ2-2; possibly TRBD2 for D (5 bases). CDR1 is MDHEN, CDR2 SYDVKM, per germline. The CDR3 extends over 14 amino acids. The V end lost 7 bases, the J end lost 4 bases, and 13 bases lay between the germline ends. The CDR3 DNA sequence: TGTGCCAGCACAACAAGTGCGGGCACCGGGGAGCTGTTTTTT. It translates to CASTTSAGTGELFF.

CDR3: CAISEGLAGEVSLEQYF. CDR3 bases: TGTGCCATCAGTGAGGGACTAGCGGGAGAGGTTTCCCTCGAGCAGTACTTC. The chain joins TRBV10-3 to TRBJ2-7; TRBD2 aligns across 13 bases. V gave up 2 bases and J gave up 6 bases; unmatched junction bases: 10. The CDR3 runs 17 residues. CDR1 and CDR2 from the germline V gene are ENHRY and SYGVKD.

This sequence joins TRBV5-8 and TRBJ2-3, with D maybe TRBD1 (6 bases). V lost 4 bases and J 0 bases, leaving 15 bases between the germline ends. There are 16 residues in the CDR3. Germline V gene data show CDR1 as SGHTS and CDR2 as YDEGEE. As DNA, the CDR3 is TGTGCCAGCAGCCCCGGGACAAAAGCTAGCACAGATACGCAGTATTTT. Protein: CASSPGTKASTDTQYF.

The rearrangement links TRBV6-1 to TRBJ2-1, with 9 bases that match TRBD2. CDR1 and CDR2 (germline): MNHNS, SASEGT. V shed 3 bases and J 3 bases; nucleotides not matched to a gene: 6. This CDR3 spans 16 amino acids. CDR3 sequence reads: CASSDPWREGYNEQFF. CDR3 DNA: TGTGCCAGCAGTGATCCTTGGCGGGAGGGCTACAATGAGCAGTTCTTC.

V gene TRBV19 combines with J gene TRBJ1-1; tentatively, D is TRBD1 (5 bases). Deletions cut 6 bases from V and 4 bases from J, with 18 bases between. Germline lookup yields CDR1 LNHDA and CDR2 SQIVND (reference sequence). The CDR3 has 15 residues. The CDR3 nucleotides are TGTGCCAGTAGCCCCAGTGGGGCCCCAAGCACTGAAGCTTTCTTT. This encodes CASSPSGAPSTEAFF.

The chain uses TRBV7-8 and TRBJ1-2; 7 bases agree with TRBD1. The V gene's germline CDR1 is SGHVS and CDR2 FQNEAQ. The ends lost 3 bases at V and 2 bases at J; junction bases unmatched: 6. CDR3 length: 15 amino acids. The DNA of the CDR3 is TGTGCCAGCAGCTTTGAGTCGACAGGGAACTATGGCTACACCTTC. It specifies CASSFESTGNYGYTF. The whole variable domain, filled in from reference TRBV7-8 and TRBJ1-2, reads GAGVSQSPRYKVAKRGQDVALRCDPISGHVSLFWYQQALGQGPEFLTYFQNEAQLDKSGLPSDRFFAERPEGSVSTLKIQRTQQEDSAVYLCASSFESTGNYGYTFGSGTRLTVV.

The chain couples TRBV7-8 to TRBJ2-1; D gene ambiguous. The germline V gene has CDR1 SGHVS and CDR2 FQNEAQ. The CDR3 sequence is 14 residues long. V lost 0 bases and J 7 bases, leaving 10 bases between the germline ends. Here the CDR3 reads CASSLAPLTNEQFF. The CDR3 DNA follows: TGTGCCAGCAGCTTAGCCCCACTCACTAATGAGCAGTTCTTC.

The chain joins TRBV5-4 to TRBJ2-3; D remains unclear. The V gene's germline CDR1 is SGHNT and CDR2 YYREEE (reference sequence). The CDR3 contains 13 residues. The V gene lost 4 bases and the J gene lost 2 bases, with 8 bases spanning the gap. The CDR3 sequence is CASSELNTDTQYF. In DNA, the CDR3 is TGTGCCAGCAGCGAACTAAACACAGATACGCAGTATTTT.

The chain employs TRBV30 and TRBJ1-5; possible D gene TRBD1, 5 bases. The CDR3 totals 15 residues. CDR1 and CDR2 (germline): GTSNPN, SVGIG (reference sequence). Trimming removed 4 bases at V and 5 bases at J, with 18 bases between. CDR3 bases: TGTGCCTGGAATGGGCGGTTAGGGGTAGATCAGCCCCAGCATTTT. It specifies CAWNGRLGVDQPQHF.

Written as DNA, the CDR3 is TGTGCCAGCAGCTCCCCCCAGGGGGCGGGAGGGCCAGGAGATACGCAGTATTTT. It encodes CASSSPQGAGGPGDTQYF. The V call is TRBV7-3, the J call TRBJ2-3; D perhaps matches TRBD2 (9 bases). CDR1 is SGHTA and CDR2 is FQGTGA in the germline V gene. Between the trimmed V and J ends, which lost 4 bases and 5 bases, there was a span of 25 bases. The CDR3 contains 18 residues.

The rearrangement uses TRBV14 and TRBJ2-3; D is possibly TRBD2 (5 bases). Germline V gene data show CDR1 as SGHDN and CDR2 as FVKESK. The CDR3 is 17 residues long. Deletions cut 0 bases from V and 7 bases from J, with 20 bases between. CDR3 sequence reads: CASSQESGSGLQHTQYF. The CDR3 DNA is TGTGCCAGCAGCCAAGAGTCGGGGTCTGGGCTGCAACATACGCAGTATTTT.

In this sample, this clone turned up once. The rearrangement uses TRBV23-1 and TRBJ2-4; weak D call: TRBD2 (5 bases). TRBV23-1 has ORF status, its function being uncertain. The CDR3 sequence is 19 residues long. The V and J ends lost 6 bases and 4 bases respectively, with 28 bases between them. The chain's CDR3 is CASSRGTPPGEQMKNIQYF. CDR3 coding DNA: TGCGCCAGCAGCCGAGGAACCCCCCCCGGGGAGCAAATGAAAAACATTCAGTACTTC.

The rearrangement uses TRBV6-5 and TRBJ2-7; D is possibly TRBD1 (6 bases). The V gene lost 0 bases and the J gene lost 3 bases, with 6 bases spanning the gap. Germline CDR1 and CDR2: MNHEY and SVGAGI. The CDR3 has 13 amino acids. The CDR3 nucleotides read TGTGCCAGCAGTTACTCGACAGGCTACGAGCAGTACTTC. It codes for CASSYSTGYEQYF.

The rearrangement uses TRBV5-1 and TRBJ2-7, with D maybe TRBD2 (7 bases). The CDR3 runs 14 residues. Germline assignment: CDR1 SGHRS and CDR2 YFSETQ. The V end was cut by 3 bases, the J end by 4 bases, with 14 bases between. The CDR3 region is CASSWGAGAYEQYF. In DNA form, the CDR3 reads TGCGCCAGCAGCTGGGGGGCGGGAGCTTACGAGCAGTACTTC.

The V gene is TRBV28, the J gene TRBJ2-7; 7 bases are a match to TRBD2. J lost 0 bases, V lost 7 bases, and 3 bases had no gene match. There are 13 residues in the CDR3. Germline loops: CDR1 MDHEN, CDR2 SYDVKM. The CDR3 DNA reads TGTGCCAGCACCGCGGGAGTCTCCTACGAGCAGTACTTC. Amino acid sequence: CASTAGVSYEQYF.

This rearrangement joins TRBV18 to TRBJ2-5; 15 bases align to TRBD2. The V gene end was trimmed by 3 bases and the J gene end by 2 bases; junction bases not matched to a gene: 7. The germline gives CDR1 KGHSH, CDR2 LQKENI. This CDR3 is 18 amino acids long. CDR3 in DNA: TGTGCCAGCTCACCCCGGGGACTAGCGGGAGGACCTCAAGAGACCCAGTACTTC. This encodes CASSPRGLAGGPQETQYF. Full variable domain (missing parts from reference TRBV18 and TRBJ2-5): NAGVMQNPRHLVRRRGQEARLRCSPMKGHSHVYWYRQLPEEGLKFMVYLQKENIIDESGMPKERFSAEFPKEGPSILRIQQVVRGDSAAYFCASSPRGLAGGPQETQYFGPGTRLLVL.

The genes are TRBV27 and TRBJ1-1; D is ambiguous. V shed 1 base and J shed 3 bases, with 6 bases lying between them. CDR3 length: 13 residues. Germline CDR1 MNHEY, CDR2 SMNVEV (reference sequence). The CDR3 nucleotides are TGTGCCAGCAGTTTATTGTATCACACTGAAGCTTTCTTT. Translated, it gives CASSLLYHTEAFF.

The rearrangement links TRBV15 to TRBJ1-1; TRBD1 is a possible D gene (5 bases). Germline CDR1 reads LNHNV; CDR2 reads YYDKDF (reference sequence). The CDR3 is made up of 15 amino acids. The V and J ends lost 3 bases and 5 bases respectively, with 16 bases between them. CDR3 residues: CATSSSQGPATEAFF. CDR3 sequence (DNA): TGTGCCACCAGCAGTTCTCAGGGCCCGGCAACTGAAGCTTTCTTT. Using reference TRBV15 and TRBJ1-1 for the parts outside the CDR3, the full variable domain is DAMVIQNPRYQVTQFGKPVTLSCSQTLNHNVMYWYQQKSSQAPKLLFHYYDKDFNNEADTPDNFQSRRPNTSFCFLDIRSPGLGDTAMYLCATSSSQGPATEAFFGQGTRLTVV.

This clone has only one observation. The CDR3 loop reads CASSQGVGSSYEQYF. Written as DNA, the CDR3 is TGCGCCAGCAGCCAGGGGGTCGGGAGCTCCTACGAGCAGTACTTC. This sequence joins TRBV4-1 and TRBJ2-7, with a tentative D call TRBD2 (6 bases). Trimming stripped 3 bases from V and 0 bases from J, with 12 bases between. CDR3 length equals 15 residues. From germline, CDR1 is MGHRA and CDR2 YSYEKL.

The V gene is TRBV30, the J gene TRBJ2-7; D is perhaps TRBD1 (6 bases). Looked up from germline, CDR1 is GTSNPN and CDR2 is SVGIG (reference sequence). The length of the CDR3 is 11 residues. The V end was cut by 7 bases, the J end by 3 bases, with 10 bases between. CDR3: CALTQGYEQYF. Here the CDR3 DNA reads TGTGCCTTGACACAGGGCTACGAGCAGTACTTC.

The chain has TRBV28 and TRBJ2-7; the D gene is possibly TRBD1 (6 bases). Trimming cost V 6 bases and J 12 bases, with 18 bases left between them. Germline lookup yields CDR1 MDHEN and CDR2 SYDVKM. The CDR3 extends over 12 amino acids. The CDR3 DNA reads TGTGCCAGCAGCAAGGACAGCTACTCTAGGTACTTC. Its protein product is CASSKDSYSRYF.

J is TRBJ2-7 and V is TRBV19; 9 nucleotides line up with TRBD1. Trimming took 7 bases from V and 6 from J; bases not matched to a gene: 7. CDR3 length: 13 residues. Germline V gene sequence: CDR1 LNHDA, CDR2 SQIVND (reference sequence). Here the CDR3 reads CASKRTGVPEQYF. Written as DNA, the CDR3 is TGTGCCAGTAAACGGACAGGGGTCCCCGAGCAGTACTTC.

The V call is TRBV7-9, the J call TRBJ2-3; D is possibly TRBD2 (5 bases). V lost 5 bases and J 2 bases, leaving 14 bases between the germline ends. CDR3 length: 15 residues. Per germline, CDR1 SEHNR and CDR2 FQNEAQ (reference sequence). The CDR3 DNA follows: TGTGCCAGCAGCCCAGTAGGAGGACTCACAGATACGCAGTATTTT. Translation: CASSPVGGLTDTQYF. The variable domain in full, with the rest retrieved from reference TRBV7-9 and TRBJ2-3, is DTGVSQNPRHKITKRGQNVTFRCDPISEHNRLYWYRQTLGQGPEFLTYFQNEAQLEKSRLLSDRFSAERPKGSFSTLEIQRTEQGDSAMYLCASSPVGGLTDTQYFGPGTRLTVL.